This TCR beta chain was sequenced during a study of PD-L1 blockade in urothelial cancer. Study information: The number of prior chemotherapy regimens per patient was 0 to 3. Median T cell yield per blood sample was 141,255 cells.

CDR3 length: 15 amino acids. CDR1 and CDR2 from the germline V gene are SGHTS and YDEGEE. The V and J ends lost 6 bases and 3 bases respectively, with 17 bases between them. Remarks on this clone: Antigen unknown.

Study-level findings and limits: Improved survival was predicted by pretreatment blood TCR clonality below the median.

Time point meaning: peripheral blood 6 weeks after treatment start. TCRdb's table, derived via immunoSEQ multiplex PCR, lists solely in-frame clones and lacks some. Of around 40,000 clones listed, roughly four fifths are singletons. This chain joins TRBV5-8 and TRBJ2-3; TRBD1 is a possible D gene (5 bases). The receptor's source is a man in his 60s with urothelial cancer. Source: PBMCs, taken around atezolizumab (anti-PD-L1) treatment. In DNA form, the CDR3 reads TGTGCCAGCACCCCTTGGCCAGGGTTGACAGATACGCAGTATTTT. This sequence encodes CASTPWPGLTDTQYF.